This T cell receptor beta chain was recorded in a study of neurological immune-mediated disorders. Whole-study findings and limits: Whereas HTLV-1-associated myelopathy showed the most TCR clonal expansion, multiple sclerosis showed the least, with levels below those of healthy controls. The absence of shared CDR3 amino acid sequences among expanded clones across subjects suggests private repertoires in all groups.

This clonotype was seen ten or more times. No antigen is known for it. It was by 5'RACE with 10-nucleotide random UMIs that the cDNA was made. TCRdb reprocessed the 5' RACE reads via MiXCR and lists one record per CDR3 protein. The repertoire has more than 50,000 distinct CDR3 sequences, 10% to 12% of them found once; the top ten carry 1.8%. Germline CDR1 is MNHEY and CDR2 is SVGEGT. The CDR3 is made up of 14 amino acids. The germline V and J ends were trimmed by 6 bases and 11 bases, with 20 bases remaining between them. Sequencing was performed on PBMCs. This TCR was sampled from a man in his sixties in good health. The chain combines TRBV6-2 or TRBV6-3 with TRBJ1-5; D remains ambiguous. In DNA, the CDR3 is TGTGCCAGCAGACCTTGGAATCCGGGAACAGCCCAGCATTTT. It yields the protein CASRPWNPGTAQHF.